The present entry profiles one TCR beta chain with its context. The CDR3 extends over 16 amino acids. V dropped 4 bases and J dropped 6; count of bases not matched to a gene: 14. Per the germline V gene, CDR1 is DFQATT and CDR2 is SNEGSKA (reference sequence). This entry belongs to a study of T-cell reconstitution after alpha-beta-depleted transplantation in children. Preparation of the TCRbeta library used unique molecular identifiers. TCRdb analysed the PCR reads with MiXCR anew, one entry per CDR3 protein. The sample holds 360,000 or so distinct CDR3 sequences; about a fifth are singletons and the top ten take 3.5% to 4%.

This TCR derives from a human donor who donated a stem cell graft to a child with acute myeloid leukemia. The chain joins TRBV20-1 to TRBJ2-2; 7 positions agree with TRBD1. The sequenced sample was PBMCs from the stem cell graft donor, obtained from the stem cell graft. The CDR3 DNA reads TGCAGTGCTATGGGGCCGAGACAGGGAATTTCCGGGGAGCTGTTTTTT. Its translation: CSAMGPRQGISGELFF.